This TCR beta chain was sequenced for a study of T-cell reconstitution after alpha-beta-depleted transplantation in children (dated by TCRdb to the mid-2010s). The study in broad terms: Using TCR repertoire profiling, the study quantitatively followed how T-cell immune reconstitution unfolded in children after TCRalphabeta/CD19-depleted allogeneic hematopoietic cell transplantation.

The method behind the library was PCR. TCRdb lists the instrument as Illumina HiSeq 2500. TCR library preparation used molecular barcoding, with unique molecular identifiers applied to normalize quantification of the TCRbeta repertoire. The public sequencing data were trimmed at Q25 with fastp and processed into clonotypes with MiXCR by TCRdb, which kept only in-frame beta chains. Each entry merges the rows of one CDR3 protein and shows their most common DNA and genes. Recorded for this sample are around 600,000 distinct CDR3 sequences; about 11% of them occurred a single time. Clones ranked in the top ten supply less than 5% of the sample. This clonotype was counted a few times. Its antigen is unknown. Per-base quality was not reported, and no clone a single base away is much larger than it. CDR1 LNHNV and CDR2 YYDKDF are derived from the germline V gene (reference sequence). The CDR3 measures 15 amino acids from cysteine to phenylalanine. The entry retains the CDR3 DNA only, 45 bases that are in frame from base 1. For this chain, trimming is 1 base at the V end and 7 bases at the J end, and the number of junction bases without a gene match is 5.

The V and J segments used are TRBV15 and TRBJ2-1, and TRBD2 aligns with 9 junction nucleotides. The sequence derives from a human donor who donated a stem cell graft to a child with acute myeloid leukemia. The material was PBMCs from the stem cell graft donor, obtained from the stem cell graft. The CDR3 reads CATSRVGLAKNEQFF. The bases read TGTGCCACCAGCAGAGTTGGACTAGCGAAAAATGAGCAGTTCTTC. Full variable domain (CDR3 extended with the reference TRBV15 and TRBJ2-1 proteins): DAMVIQNPRYQVTQFGKPVTLSCSQTLNHNVMYWYQQKSSQAPKLLFHYYDKDFNNEADTPDNFQSRRPNTSFCFLDIRSPGLGDTAMYLCATSRVGLAKNEQFFGPGTRLTVL.